One sample yielded the 28 T cell receptor beta chains listed below, sequenced in a study of T cells in Graves' hyperthyroidism and ophthalmopathy. What was amplified from RNA transcripts were TCR beta CDR3 regions. With the HTBI primer set, the TCR CDR3 went through a first round of RT-PCR. MiXCR was run by TCRdb on the multiplex PCR reads, yielding one entry per CDR3 protein. This table holds fewer than 750,000 distinct CDR3 sequences, about 14% found once. Sequenced input: blood. These receptors were taken from a woman in her thirties or forties with Graves' ophthalmopathy.

This clonotype was seen repeatedly, ten times or more. The genes are TRBV6-5 and TRBJ2-7; unclear D gene. This CDR3 has 15 amino acids. V was pared by 10 bases and J by 3 bases, with 22 bases between. From germline, CDR1 is MNHEY and CDR2 SVGAGI. In DNA, the CDR3 is TGTGCCACCCAACCGGGCCTAAACTTAAACTACGAGCAGTACTTC. This gives the protein CATQPGLNLNYEQYF.

V gene TRBV5-1 combines with J gene TRBJ2-7, with D perhaps TRBD2 (6 bases). V was trimmed by 4 bases and J by 4 bases, leaving 18 bases between them. Per the germline V gene, CDR1 is SGHRS and CDR2 is YFSETQ. The CDR3 runs 15 residues. The CDR3 loop is CASSVGAGPGYEQYF. The DNA of the CDR3 is TGCGCCAGCAGCGTTGGGGCGGGACCAGGGTACGAGCAGTACTTC.

This clonotype turned up a few times. A much larger clone differs from this one at a single base, so this may be a read error. The chain is built from TRBV2 and TRBJ1-5, with TRBD1 as a possible D gene (6 bases). The CDR3 totals 15 residues. The germline gives CDR1 SNHLY, CDR2 FYNNEI. CDR3 nucleotides: TGTGCCAGCAGTGAGGAGGGGGGAAGCAATCGGCCCCAGCATTTT. It is translated as CASSEEGGSNRPQHF.

The sample holds many counts of this clonotype. The rearrangement joins TRBV19 to TRBJ2-7, with TRBD1 as a possible D gene (6 bases). The CDR3 loop spans 14 amino acids. The ends were cut back, 5 bases at V and 0 bases at J, with 11 bases in the middle. The germline V gene encodes CDR1 LNHDA and CDR2 SQIVND (reference sequence). The CDR3 loop reads CASSGTSHSYEQYF. The CDR3 region has the DNA TGTGCCAGTAGTGGGACATCCCACTCCTACGAGCAGTACTTC.

This chain links TRBV2 with TRBJ1-1, with 8 bases lining up with TRBD1. Germline V gives CDR1 SNHLY, CDR2 FYNNEI. CDR3 size: 13 residues. J gave up 6 bases and V 4 bases, and 4 bases lay outside the gene matches. The CDR3, as DNA: TGTGCCAGCAGTGTAGAGACAGGGGCTGAAGCTTTCTTT. Its translation is CASSVETGAEAFF.

The table lists this clonotype with many counts. The genes are TRBV24-1 and TRBJ2-7; D gene unclear. The CDR3 is 15 residues long. The germline V gene has CDR1 KGHDR and CDR2 SFDVKD. V lost 0 bases to trimming and J lost 3 bases, with 11 bases between them. CDR3 protein: CATSDLQIVSYEQYF. CDR3 nucleotides: TGTGCCACCAGTGATTTGCAAATCGTCAGCTACGAGCAGTACTTC.

In this sample, this clonotype turned up many times. This chain links TRBV7-2 with TRBJ2-7, with 10 positions matching TRBD2. Germline V gives CDR1 SGHTA, CDR2 FQGNSA. This CDR3 has 14 residues. V lost 6 bases to trimming and J lost 6 bases; unmatched junction nucleotides: 8. CDR3 in amino acids: CASRLAGIEGEQYF. CDR3 coding DNA: TGTGCCAGCAGACTAGCGGGGATAGAAGGCGAGCAGTACTTC.

This clonotype was recorded many times. This chain connects TRBV28 to TRBJ1-2; D remains unclear. From germline, CDR1 is MDHEN and CDR2 SYDVKM. There are 14 residues in the CDR3. V lost 4 bases and J 4 bases, leaving 13 bases between the germline ends. The CDR3 is CASSSPRGPYGYTF. The CDR3 region has the DNA TGTGCCAGCAGTTCCCCTCGTGGACCCTATGGCTACACCTTC.

This clonotype was counted ten times or more. The chain recombines TRBV6-5 with TRBJ2-7; TRBD1 matches 7 bases. Unmatched junction bases numbered 7, after V lost 2 bases and J lost 3 bases. CDR1 and CDR2 (germline): MNHEY, SVGAGI. CDR3 length: 15 residues. Written as DNA, the CDR3 is TGTGCCAGCAGTTACCTCACAGGGGTAGACTACGAGCAGTACTTC. Translating it yields CASSYLTGVDYEQYF.

This clonotype was observed at least ten times. V and J are TRBV29-1 and TRBJ1-6; TRBD1 agrees at 8 bases. The CDR3 spans 14 residues. V shed 4 bases and J 9 bases; nucleotides not matched to a gene: 8. Germline V gene lookup returns CDR1 SQVTM and CDR2 ANQGSEA. The CDR3 loop reads CSVAPGGHGSPLHF. The CDR3 coding sequence is TGCAGCGTTGCTCCAGGGGGCCACGGTTCACCCCTCCACTTT.

This clonotype was recorded many times. This chain links TRBV15 with TRBJ2-7; D is unclear. The CDR3 is 16 amino acids. Trimming stripped 1 base from V and 3 bases from J, with 16 bases between. From germline, CDR1 is LNHNV and CDR2 YYDKDF (reference sequence). The CDR3 protein is CATSRVLGSFGYEQYF. The CDR3, as DNA: TGTGCCACCAGCAGAGTGTTGGGGTCATTCGGCTACGAGCAGTACTTC.

V and J are TRBV19 and TRBJ2-7; TRBD1 is a possible D gene (6 bases). V gave up 5 bases and J gave up 3 bases, with 23 bases separating them. The CDR3 loop spans 17 amino acids. The V gene's germline CDR1 is LNHDA and CDR2 SQIVND (reference sequence). CDR3 sequence reads: CASSSAGSQGGNYEQYF. The CDR3 DNA is TGTGCCAGTAGTTCAGCCGGGTCCCAAGGGGGTAACTACGAGCAGTACTTC.

The J gene is TRBJ2-7, the V gene TRBV5-5; D is ambiguous. Germline CDR1 and CDR2: SGHKS and YYEKEE (reference sequence). The V gene lost 2 bases and the J gene lost 6 bases, with 12 bases spanning the gap. The CDR3 length is 13 residues. CDR3 region: CASSFGFRSEQYF. As DNA, the CDR3 is TGTGCCAGCAGCTTCGGCTTTAGGTCCGAGCAGTACTTC. Full variable domain (outside the CDR3, taken from reference TRBV5-5 and TRBJ2-7): DAGVTQSPTHLIKTRGQQVTLRCSPISGHKSVSWYQQVLGQGPQFIFQYYEKEERGRGNFPDRFSARQFPNYSSELNVNALLLGDSALYLCASSFGFRSEQYFGPGTRLTVT.

This clonotype was counted at least ten times. V gene TRBV27 combines with J gene TRBJ1-1; D possibly corresponds to TRBD1 (5 bases). This CDR3 region has 13 residues. The V end was cut by 8 bases, the J end by 1 base, with 11 bases between. Germline V gene data show CDR1 as MNHEY and CDR2 as SMNVEV (reference sequence). The CDR3 loop is CASRDGENTEAFF. CDR3 coding DNA: TGTGCCAGCCGGGACGGAGAGAACACTGAAGCTTTCTTT.

The genes are TRBV6-1 and TRBJ1-1; D remains ambiguous. This CDR3 region has 13 residues. The V gene's germline CDR1 is MNHNS and CDR2 SASEGT. V was trimmed by 5 bases and J by 4 bases, leaving 11 bases between them. The CDR3 reads CASSPTWGTEAFF. The CDR3 bases are TGTGCCAGCAGTCCCACCTGGGGCACTGAAGCTTTCTTT.

The sample holds many counts of this clonotype. The chain combines TRBV11-2 with TRBJ2-7, with D perhaps matching TRBD1 or TRBD2 (5 bases each). V lost 3 bases and J 0 bases, leaving 12 bases between the germline ends. Per germline, CDR1 SGHAT and CDR2 FQNNGV. This CDR3 has 15 amino acids. The CDR3 loop is CASSFGGVISYEQYF. In DNA, the CDR3 is TGTGCCAGCAGCTTTGGGGGAGTCATCTCCTACGAGCAGTACTTC.

This clonotype occurred a few times. The V gene is TRBV3-1, the J gene TRBJ1-3; no reliable D call. Germline values: CDR1 LGHDT, CDR2 YNNKEL (reference sequence). The CDR3 contains 14 residues. Between the trimmed V and J ends, which lost 4 bases and 0 bases, there was a span of 7 bases. The DNA for the CDR3 is TGTGCCAGCAGCCCATCGGACTCTGGAAACACCATATATTTT. It codes for CASSPSDSGNTIYF.

This clonotype was detected many times. The rearrangement uses TRBV6-2 or TRBV6-3 and TRBJ2-7; D may match TRBD1 or TRBD2 (6 bases each). V was cut by 7 bases and J by 5 bases, with 18 bases left in between. The CDR3 spans 14 residues. From germline, CDR1 is MNHEY and CDR2 SVGEGT. The DNA for the CDR3 is TGTGCCAGCAAGGTATCCCACGGGGGCGACGAGCAGTACTTC. As protein: CASKVSHGGDEQYF.

In the case of this clonotype: At one end the junction does not follow the germline gene, possibly because of a read error. V usage is TRBV14 and J usage is TRBJ2-7, with a possible D match to TRBD2 (5 bases). This CDR3 is 14 amino acids long. Germline CDR1 reads SGHDN; CDR2 reads FVKESK. In DNA form, the CDR3 reads TGTGCCAGCAGCCTCCCAGGCGCGATTAGCGAGCATTGGTTC. Its protein product is CASSLPGAISEHWF.

This clonotype appeared many times. The J gene is TRBJ2-5, the V gene TRBV28, with D maybe TRBD1 (6 bases). CDR1 and CDR2 (germline): MDHEN, SYDVKM. The V end lost 2 bases, the J end lost 5 bases, and 12 bases lay between the germline ends. The CDR3 has 14 residues. The CDR3 reads CASSLVGAVETQYF. The CDR3 DNA follows: TGTGCCAGCAGTTTAGTGGGGGCGGTGGAGACCCAGTACTTC.

This clonotype was seen at least ten times. The CDR3 DNA is TGCGCCAGCAGCTCCGGACTAGCGGGAGCCTTCTACGAGCAGTACTTC. Its protein is CASSSGLAGAFYEQYF. The genes are TRBV5-1 and TRBJ2-7; 13 nucleotides line up with TRBD2. Germline values: CDR1 SGHRS, CDR2 YFSETQ. With 3 bases clipped from V and 3 bases from J, the junction kept 6 bases outside the gene matches. This CDR3 contains 16 residues.

This clonotype has just a few counts. V gene TRBV6-1 combines with J gene TRBJ2-7; 11 bases align to TRBD2. From germline, CDR1 is MNHNS and CDR2 SASEGT. The J segment lost 0 bases and the V segment lost 8 bases, leaving 12 bases of the junction unmatched. The CDR3 is made up of 17 amino acids. The DNA of the CDR3 is TGTGCCAGCCAGTCGCGGCTAGCGGGGGGCTCCTCCTACGAGCAGTACTTC. Amino acid sequence: CASQSRLAGGSSYEQYF.

This clonotype was counted ten times or more. The CDR3: CASSYTLVGRGTGELFF. As DNA, the CDR3 is TGTGCCAGCAGTTACACCTTAGTAGGCCGTGGCACCGGGGAGCTGTTTTTT. The rearrangement uses TRBV6-2 or TRBV6-3 and TRBJ2-2; no definite D call. This CDR3 spans 17 amino acids. Trimming shortened V by 2 bases and J by 4 bases, and 17 bases separated the two germline ends. Germline V lookup: CDR1 MNHEY, CDR2 SVGEGT.

This clonotype was detected ten times or more. V is TRBV6-5 and J is TRBJ1-6; a possible D gene is TRBD1 (5 bases). This CDR3 is 13 amino acids long. V dropped 7 bases and J dropped 6 bases, with 10 bases sitting between them. CDR1 is MNHEY, CDR2 SVGAGI, per germline. Written as DNA, the CDR3 is TGTGCCAGCACCCTGGACACTAATTCACCCCTCCACTTT. Encoded protein: CASTLDTNSPLHF.

The chain is built from TRBV11-1 and TRBJ1-3; tentative D call: TRBD1 (5 bases). Germline V lookup: CDR1 SGHAT, CDR2 FQDESV (reference sequence). There are 16 residues in the CDR3. V dropped 4 bases and J dropped 0 bases, with 13 bases sitting between them. The CDR3 spells CASSSTTDPSGNTIYF. For the CDR3, the DNA is TGTGCCAGCAGCTCCACGACAGACCCCTCTGGAAACACCATATATTTT. The variable domain in full, completed from reference TRBV11-1 and TRBJ1-3, reads EAEVAQSPRYKITEKSQAVAFWCDPISGHATLYWYRQILGQGPELLVQFQDESVVDDSQLPKDRFSAERLKGVDSTLKIQPAELGDSAMYLCASSSTTDPSGNTIYFGEGSWLTVV.

This clonotype turned up a few times. The J gene is TRBJ2-5, the V gene TRBV28, with TRBD2 identical over 8 bases. Germline CDR1 reads MDHEN; CDR2 reads SYDVKM. The CDR3 has 13 residues. Trimming removed 3 bases from V and 6 bases from J; junction bases left unmatched: 3. The CDR3 DNA sequence: TGTGCCAGCAGTTTGGGACTAGTGCAGACCCAGTACTTC. As protein: CASSLGLVQTQYF.

This clonotype was observed a few times. The chain has TRBV5-1 and TRBJ2-5, with TRBD1 matching 9 bases. Germline CDR1 and CDR2: SGHRS and YFSETQ. Losses at the gene ends were 1 base for V and 1 base for J; bases not matched to a gene: 5. The CDR3 extends over 16 amino acids. In nucleotides, the CDR3 is TGCGCCAGCAGCTTGACAGGGGGCGACCCCCAAGAGACCCAGTACTTC. Protein sequence: CASSLTGGDPQETQYF.

J is TRBJ1-1 and V is TRBV6-2 or TRBV6-3; D may be TRBD1 (5 bases). Germline CDR1 and CDR2: MNHEY and SVGEGT. This CDR3 has 14 residues. V was pared by 1 base and J by 6 bases, with 12 bases between. CDR3 in amino acids: CASSYWGRVAEAFF. DNA for the CDR3: TGTGCCAGCAGTTACTGGGGCAGGGTTGCTGAAGCTTTCTTT.